The next 27 T cell receptor beta chains were all read from a single sample in a study of cytomegalovirus exposure and HLA in healthy donors. Here immunoSEQ multiplex PCR was the method, and the copy in TCRdb shows in-frame clones only, minus some. The sample consists of 150,000 to 200,000 clones, roughly 86% of them appearing once. Specimen: PBMCs. These receptor sequences come from a man between 18 and 35 years old in good health and CMV-seropositive.

The chain joins TRBV10-3 to TRBJ2-1, with TRBD1 matching over 7 bases. CDR3 length equals 15 residues. The V gene's germline CDR1 is ENHRY and CDR2 SYGVKD. With V trimmed by 8 bases and J by 7 bases, 14 bases remained unmatched. The CDR3 nucleotides are TGTGCCATCGGAGCCCGGGACAGTGTCCGGAATGAGCAGTTCTTC. Translation: CAIGARDSVRNEQFF.

This chain connects TRBV6-1 to TRBJ2-7; 7 bases fit TRBD2. Germline trimming cut 8 bases from V and 3 bases from J; bases unmatched to any gene: 7. The length of the CDR3 is 13 residues. The V gene's germline CDR1 is MNHNS and CDR2 SASEGT. The CDR3 loop reads CASRGRAFYEQYF. Written as DNA, the CDR3 is TGTGCCAGCCGGGGGAGGGCTTTCTACGAGCAGTACTTC.

The rearrangement joins TRBV5-5 to TRBJ2-1, with D possibly TRBD2 on 5 matching bases. The CDR3 has 15 amino acids. CDR1 is SGHKS and CDR2 is YYEKEE in the germline V gene (reference sequence). The germline V and J ends were trimmed by 2 bases and 2 bases, with 11 bases remaining between them. This CDR3 reads CASSFMDSTYNEQFF. The CDR3 nucleotides are TGTGCCAGCAGCTTCATGGACTCCACCTACAATGAGCAGTTCTTC.

The chain couples TRBV29-1 to TRBJ1-4, with 9 bases identical to TRBD1. The junction had 4 bases not matched to a gene; V was cut back by 7 bases and J by 7 bases. Germline CDR1 and CDR2: SQVTM and ANQGSEA. CDR3 size: 12 residues. CDR3 sequence reads: CSDRGLGEKLFF. DNA of the CDR3: TGCAGCGACAGGGGGCTTGGTGAAAAACTGTTTTTT.

The gene calls are TRBV6-1 and TRBJ2-3, with 7 bases matching TRBD2. From germline, CDR1 is MNHNS and CDR2 SASEGT. The V gene end was trimmed by 11 bases and the J gene end by 5 bases; junction bases not matched to a gene: 16. The CDR3 spans 15 residues. In DNA form, the CDR3 reads TGTGCCGGCAAACGCTCTAGCGGCCTCAAAGATACGCAGTATTTT. This sequence encodes CAGKRSSGLKDTQYF.

This chain links TRBV15 with TRBJ2-1; tentatively, D is TRBD2 (5 bases). Germline V gene lookup returns CDR1 LNHNV and CDR2 YYDKDF (reference sequence). The CDR3 length is 16 residues. V was cut by 1 base and J by 3 bases, with 13 bases left in between. The CDR3 DNA follows: TGTGCCACCAGCAGAGGACGGAGCGGAAACTACAATGAGCAGTTCTTC. As protein: CATSRGRSGNYNEQFF.

V gene TRBV15 combines with J gene TRBJ1-3; D ambiguous. Germline lookup yields CDR1 LNHNV and CDR2 YYDKDF (reference sequence). V lost 1 base and J 4 bases, leaving 2 bases between the germline ends. The CDR3 length is 12 residues. CDR3 sequence (DNA): TGTGCCACCAGCAGAGCAGGAAACACCATATATTTT. This translates into CATSRAGNTIYF.

This rearrangement joins TRBV7-4 to TRBJ2-1; D is undetermined. Trimming cost V 7 bases and J 15 bases, with 19 bases left between them. This CDR3 is 12 amino acids long. The germline CDR1 and CDR2 sequences are SGHVT and SQSDAQ. The CDR3 sequence is CASKPIAAIRFF. In nucleotides, the CDR3 is TGTGCCAGCAAACCAATAGCAGCAATCCGGTTCTTC.

The chain links TRBV9 to TRBJ2-4; the match to TRBD2 covers 10 bases. Trimming took 2 bases from V and 0 from J; bases not matched to a gene: 8. Germline CDR1 is SGDLS and CDR2 is YYNGEE. This CDR3 contains 18 residues. CDR3 region: CASSVSSGRPLAKNIQYF. The DNA of the CDR3 is TGTGCCAGCAGCGTCAGTAGCGGGAGGCCCCTAGCCAAAAACATTCAGTACTTC.

The V and J genes are TRBV5-1 and TRBJ2-5; TRBD2 might be the D (6 bases). The CDR3 covers 13 residues. The germline CDR1 and CDR2 sequences are SGHRS and YFSETQ. Trimming removed 4 bases from V and 7 bases from J, with 14 bases in between. CDR3 sequence: CASSGGGLGTQYF. The CDR3 DNA is TGCGCCAGCAGCGGCGGAGGGCTGGGGACCCAGTACTTC.

This clone turned up a few times. The junction differs from germline at one of its ends, possibly a read error. The J gene is TRBJ2-5, the V gene TRBV7-7; D perhaps matches TRBD2 (6 bases). The germline CDR1 and CDR2 sequences are SSHAT and FNYEAQ (reference sequence). CDR3 size: 15 residues. CDR3 in DNA: TGTGCTAGCAGCTCTGGGAGGACCCTCCAAGAGACCCAGTACTTC. It codes for CASSSGRTLQETQYF. Looking up the rest from reference TRBV7-7 and TRBJ2-5 gives the full variable domain: GAGVSQSPRYKVTKRGQDVTLRCDPISSHATLYWYQQALGQGPEFLTYFNYEAQPDKSGLPSDRFSAERPEGSISTLTIQRTEQRDSAMYRCASSSGRTLQETQYFGPGTRLLVL.

V is TRBV28 and J is TRBJ1-2, with D perhaps matching TRBD1 (5 bases). Germline CDR1 MDHEN, CDR2 SYDVKM. The CDR3 spans 14 residues. Trimming pared 1 base from V and 4 bases from J, leaving 10 bases between. The CDR3: CASSLLQGVYGYTF. The CDR3, as DNA: TGTGCCAGCAGTTTATTGCAGGGCGTCTATGGCTACACCTTC.

This chain connects TRBV15 to TRBJ2-7, with D tentatively TRBD1 (5 bases). V was cut by 5 bases and J by 0 bases, with 17 bases left in between. CDR1 is LNHNV and CDR2 is YYDKDF in the germline V gene (reference sequence). The CDR3 has 16 residues. Here the CDR3 reads CATSCRALISSYEQYF. In DNA form, the CDR3 reads TGTGCCACCAGCTGCAGGGCCCTGATAAGCTCCTACGAGCAGTACTTC.

This clone was picked up one time. The chain links TRBV19 to TRBJ1-5, with D perhaps matching TRBD1 (5 bases). The germline V and J ends were trimmed by 5 bases and 1 base, with 12 bases remaining between them. Germline lookup yields CDR1 LNHDA and CDR2 SQIVND (reference sequence). The CDR3 totals 15 residues. In DNA form, the CDR3 reads TGTGCCAGTAGTCTACTGGACAAAAGCAATCAGCCCCAGCATTTT. Protein product: CASSLLDKSNQPQHF.

The CDR3 DNA reads as TGTGCCTGGAGCGGACTAGCGGGTGACGAGCAGTACTTC. The encoded protein is CAWSGLAGDEQYF. The chain links TRBV30 to TRBJ2-7; 11 bases line up with TRBD2. The CDR3 has 13 residues. Germline CDR1 and CDR2: GTSNPN and SVGIG (reference sequence). With 3 bases clipped from V and 5 bases from J, the junction kept 3 bases outside the gene matches.

The V and J genes are TRBV6-6 and TRBJ2-2; TRBD1 agrees at 8 bases. Looked up from germline, CDR1 is MNHNY and CDR2 is SVGAGI (reference sequence). V lost 6 bases, J lost 2 bases, and 5 bases stayed unmatched. The CDR3 sequence is 15 residues long. The CDR3 spells CASRPGTGNTGELFF. CDR3 coding DNA: TGTGCCAGCAGGCCTGGGACAGGAAACACCGGGGAGCTGTTTTTT.

The rearrangement joins TRBV18 to TRBJ2-7; tentatively, D is TRBD1 (5 bases). Trimming cost V 6 bases and J 0 bases, with 12 bases left between them. The CDR3 runs to 14 residues. CDR1 and CDR2 (germline): KGHSH, LQKENI. CDR3 DNA: TGTGCCAGCTCCGGGCAGGGCGGCTCCTACGAGCAGTACTTC. Protein sequence: CASSGQGGSYEQYF. The full variable domain, with the rest looked up from reference TRBV18 and TRBJ2-7, is NAGVMQNPRHLVRRRGQEARLRCSPMKGHSHVYWYRQLPEEGLKFMVYLQKENIIDESGMPKERFSAEFPKEGPSILRIQQVVRGDSAAYFCASSGQGGSYEQYFGPGTRLTVT.

The J gene is TRBJ2-1, the V gene TRBV10-3, with 9 bases fitting TRBD2. V gave up 7 bases and J gave up 3 bases; unmatched junction bases: 4. The CDR3 consists of 14 residues. CDR1 and CDR2 from the germline V gene are ENHRY and SYGVKD. The CDR3 spells CAIMDSGGYNEQFF. CDR3 DNA sequence: TGTGCCATCATGGATAGCGGGGGCTACAATGAGCAGTTCTTC.

This sequence joins TRBV5-1 and TRBJ1-4; the D gene is possibly TRBD1 (5 bases). The CDR3 has 14 residues. Germline V gene data show CDR1 as SGHRS and CDR2 as YFSETQ. V dropped 0 bases and J dropped 5 bases, with 8 bases sitting between them. CDR3 coding DNA: TGCGCCAGCAGCTTGGACAGGCCGAATGAAAAACTGTTTTTT. Translation: CASSLDRPNEKLFF.

The chain is built from TRBV27 and TRBJ2-2; D gene unclear. This CDR3 spans 14 amino acids. V was shortened by 2 bases and J by 1 base, with 5 bases between the two germline ends. Germline V gene sequence: CDR1 MNHEY, CDR2 SMNVEV (reference sequence). CDR3 protein: CASSLAENTGELFF. The CDR3 DNA follows: TGTGCCAGCAGTTTAGCAGAGAACACCGGGGAGCTGTTTTTT.

The gene calls are TRBV7-9 and TRBJ2-1, with 10 bases fitting TRBD1. Germline CDR1 SEHNR, CDR2 FQNEAQ (reference sequence). This CDR3 contains 16 residues. V lost 1 base and J lost 3; bases outside the gene matches: 3. The DNA of the CDR3 is TGTGCCAGCAGCTTAGAGACAGGGGGCTTCTACAATGAGCAGTTCTTC. Residues: CASSLETGGFYNEQFF. Full variable domain (outside the CDR3, taken from reference TRBV7-9 and TRBJ2-1): DTGVSQNPRHKITKRGQNVTFRCDPISEHNRLYWYRQTLGQGPEFLTYFQNEAQLEKSRLLSDRFSAERPKGSFSTLEIQRTEQGDSAMYLCASSLETGGFYNEQFFGPGTRLTVL.

V usage is TRBV7-9 and J usage is TRBJ2-3, with 12 bases that match TRBD2. Germline CDR1 reads SEHNR; CDR2 reads FQNEAQ (reference sequence). The CDR3 totals 16 residues. Losses at the gene ends were 4 bases for V and 5 bases for J; bases not matched to a gene: 7. CDR3 nucleotides: TGTGCCAGCAGCTACCCGACTAGCGGGAGACAAGATACGCAGTATTTT. Translated, it gives CASSYPTSGRQDTQYF.

The chain recombines TRBV15 with TRBJ1-2; the D gene is possibly TRBD1 (5 bases). The V gene's germline CDR1 is LNHNV and CDR2 YYDKDF (reference sequence). This CDR3 comprises 13 residues. With 0 bases removed from V and 8 bases from J, the gap between germline ends came to 10 bases. The CDR3 bases are TGTGCCACCAGCAGAGACTCAAGGGGAGGCTACACCTTC. Translation: CATSRDSRGGYTF.

This sequence joins TRBV27 and TRBJ1-5; 8 positions agree with TRBD1. V shed 7 bases and J 7 bases; nucleotides not matched to a gene: 6. Germline V gene data show CDR1 as MNHEY and CDR2 as SMNVEV (reference sequence). The CDR3 is 13 amino acids. CDR3 amino acids: CASTQGAGQPQHF. As DNA, the CDR3 is TGTGCCAGCACCCAGGGGGCCGGGCAGCCCCAGCATTTT.

This chain links TRBV29-1 with TRBJ2-7, with 8 bases fitting TRBD2. The CDR3 runs 12 residues. CDR1 is SQVTM and CDR2 is ANQGSEA in the germline V gene. V trimming: 7 bases; J trimming: 1 base; junction bases outside the gene matches: 3. The CDR3 is CSATSGSYEQYF. In DNA form, the CDR3 reads TGCAGCGCAACTAGCGGATCCTACGAGCAGTACTTC.

This chain uses TRBV7-9 with TRBJ2-6, with no clear D. V was clipped by 3 bases and J by 0 bases, with 12 bases between them. Germline loops: CDR1 SEHNR, CDR2 FQNEAQ (reference sequence). The CDR3 has 17 amino acids. CDR3 residues: CASSFVPIGSGANVLTF. The CDR3 nucleotides read TGTGCCAGCAGCTTTGTACCCATCGGCTCTGGGGCCAACGTCCTGACTTTC. Looking up the rest from reference TRBV7-9 and TRBJ2-6 gives the full variable domain: DTGVSQNPRHKITKRGQNVTFRCDPISEHNRLYWYRQTLGQGPEFLTYFQNEAQLEKSRLLSDRFSAERPKGSFSTLEIQRTEQGDSAMYLCASSFVPIGSGANVLTFGAGSRLTVL.

This rearrangement joins TRBV2 to TRBJ2-5; a possible D gene is TRBD2 (5 bases). CDR1 is SNHLY, CDR2 FYNNEI, per germline. There are 15 residues in the CDR3. V lost 4 bases, J lost 2 bases, and 14 bases lay in between. The CDR3 nucleotides are TGTGCCAGCAGTGTTGTAGCGAGTTGGCAAGAGACCCAGTACTTC. It translates to CASSVVASWQETQYF.